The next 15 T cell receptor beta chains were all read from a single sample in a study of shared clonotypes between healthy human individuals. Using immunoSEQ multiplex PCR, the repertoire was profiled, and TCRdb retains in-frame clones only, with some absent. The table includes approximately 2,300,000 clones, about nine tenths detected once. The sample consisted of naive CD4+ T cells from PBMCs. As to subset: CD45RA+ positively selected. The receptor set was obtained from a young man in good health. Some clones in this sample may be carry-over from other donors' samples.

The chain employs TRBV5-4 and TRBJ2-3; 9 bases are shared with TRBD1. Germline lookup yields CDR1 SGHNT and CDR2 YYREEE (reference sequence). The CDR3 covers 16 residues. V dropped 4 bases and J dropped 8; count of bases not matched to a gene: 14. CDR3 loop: CASSRRTGEFIRTQYF. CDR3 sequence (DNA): TGTGCCAGCAGCCGTCGGACAGGGGAGTTTATTCGTACGCAGTATTTT.

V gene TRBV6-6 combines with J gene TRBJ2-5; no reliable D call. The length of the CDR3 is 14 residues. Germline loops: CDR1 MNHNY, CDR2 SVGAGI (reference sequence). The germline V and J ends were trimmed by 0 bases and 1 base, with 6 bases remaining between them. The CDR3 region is CASSYSAAQETQYF. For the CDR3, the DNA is TGTGCCAGCAGTTACTCGGCGGCCCAAGAGACCCAGTACTTC.

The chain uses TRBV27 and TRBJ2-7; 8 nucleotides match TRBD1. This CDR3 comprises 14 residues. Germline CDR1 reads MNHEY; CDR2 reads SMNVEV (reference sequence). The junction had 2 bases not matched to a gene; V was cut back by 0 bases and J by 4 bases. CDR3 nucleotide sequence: TGTGCCAGCAGTTTATCAAGACAGGGGTACGAGCAGTACTTC. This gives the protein CASSLSRQGYEQYF.

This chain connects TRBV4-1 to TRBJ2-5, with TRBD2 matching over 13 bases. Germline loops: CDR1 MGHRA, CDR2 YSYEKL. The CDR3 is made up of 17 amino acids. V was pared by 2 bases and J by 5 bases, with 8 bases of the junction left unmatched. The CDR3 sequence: CASSQQELAGGLETQYF. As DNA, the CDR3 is TGCGCCAGCAGCCAACAAGAACTAGCGGGAGGGTTGGAGACCCAGTACTTC.

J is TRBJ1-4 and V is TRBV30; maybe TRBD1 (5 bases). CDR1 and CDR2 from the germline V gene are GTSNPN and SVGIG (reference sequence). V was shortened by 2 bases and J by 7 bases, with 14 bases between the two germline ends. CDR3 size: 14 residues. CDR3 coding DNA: TGTGCCTGGAGTCCAGGGTATACCGGTGAAAAACTGTTTTTT. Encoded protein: CAWSPGYTGEKLFF.

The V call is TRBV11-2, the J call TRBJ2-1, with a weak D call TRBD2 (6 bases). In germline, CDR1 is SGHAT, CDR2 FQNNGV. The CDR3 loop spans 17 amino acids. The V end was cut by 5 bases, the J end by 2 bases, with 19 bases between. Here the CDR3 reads CASSPLGGATAYNEQFF. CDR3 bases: TGTGCCAGCAGCCCCCTGGGCGGGGCCACCGCCTACAATGAGCAGTTCTTC.

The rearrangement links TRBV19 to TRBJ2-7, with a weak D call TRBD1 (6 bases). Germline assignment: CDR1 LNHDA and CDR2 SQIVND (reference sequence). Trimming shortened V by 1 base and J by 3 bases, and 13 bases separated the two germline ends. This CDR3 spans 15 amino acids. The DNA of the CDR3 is TGTGCCAGTAGTATAGTGACAGGTCCGAACTACGAGCAGTACTTC. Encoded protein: CASSIVTGPNYEQYF.

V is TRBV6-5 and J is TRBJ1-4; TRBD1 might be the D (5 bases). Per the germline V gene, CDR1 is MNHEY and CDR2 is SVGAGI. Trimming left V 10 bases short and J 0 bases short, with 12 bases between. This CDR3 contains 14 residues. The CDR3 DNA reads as TGTGCCACGGGGGTGCTCGCAACTAATGAAAAACTGTTTTTT. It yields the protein CATGVLATNEKLFF.

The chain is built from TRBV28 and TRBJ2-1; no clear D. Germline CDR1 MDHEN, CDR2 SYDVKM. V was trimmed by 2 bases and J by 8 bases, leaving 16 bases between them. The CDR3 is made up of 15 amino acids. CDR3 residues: CASSLSRPWGYEQFF. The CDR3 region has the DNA TGTGCCAGCAGTTTAAGTCGACCTTGGGGTTATGAGCAGTTCTTC.

The CDR3 DNA reads TGTGCCAGCAGTCCGGGACGGGTAACCTACGAGCAGTACTTC. Encoded protein: CASSPGRVTYEQYF. The chain carries TRBV28 and TRBJ2-7; tentatively, D is TRBD1 or TRBD2 (5 bases each). V shed 5 bases and J shed 2 bases, with 13 bases lying between them. Germline CDR1 is MDHEN and CDR2 is SYDVKM. This CDR3 region has 14 residues.

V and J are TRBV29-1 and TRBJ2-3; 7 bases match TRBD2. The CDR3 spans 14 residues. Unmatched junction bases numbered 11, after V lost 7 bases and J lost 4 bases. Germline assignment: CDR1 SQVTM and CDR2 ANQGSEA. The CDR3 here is CSALTGRGSDTQYF. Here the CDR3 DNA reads TGCAGCGCCCTGACTGGGAGGGGTTCAGATACGCAGTATTTT.

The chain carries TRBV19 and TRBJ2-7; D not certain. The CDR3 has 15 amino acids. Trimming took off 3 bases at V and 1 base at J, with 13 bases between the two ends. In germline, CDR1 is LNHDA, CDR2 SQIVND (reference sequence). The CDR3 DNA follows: TGTGCCAGTAGTATTCGCTCAGACCTGTCCTACGAGCAGTACTTC. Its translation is CASSIRSDLSYEQYF.

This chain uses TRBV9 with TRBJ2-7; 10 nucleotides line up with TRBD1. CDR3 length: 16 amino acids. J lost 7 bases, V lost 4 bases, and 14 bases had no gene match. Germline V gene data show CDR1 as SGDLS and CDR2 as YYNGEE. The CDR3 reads CASSTRPTGGAGEQYF. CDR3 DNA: TGTGCCAGCAGCACCCGGCCGACAGGGGGCGCGGGAGAGCAGTACTTC.

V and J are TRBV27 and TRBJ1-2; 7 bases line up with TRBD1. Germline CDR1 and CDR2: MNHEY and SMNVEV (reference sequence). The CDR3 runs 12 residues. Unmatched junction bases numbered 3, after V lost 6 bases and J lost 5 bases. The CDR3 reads CASRTGRYGYTF. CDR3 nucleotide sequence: TGTGCCAGCAGGACAGGGAGATATGGCTACACCTTC.

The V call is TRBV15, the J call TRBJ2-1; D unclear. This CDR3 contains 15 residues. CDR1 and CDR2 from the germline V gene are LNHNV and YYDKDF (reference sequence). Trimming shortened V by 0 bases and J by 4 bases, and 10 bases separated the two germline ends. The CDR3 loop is CATSRDRGTYNEQFF. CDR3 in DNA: TGTGCCACCAGCAGAGATAGAGGCACTTACAATGAGCAGTTCTTC.